One sample yielded the 14 T cell receptor beta chains listed below, sequenced in a study of T cell changes during pregnancy in multiple sclerosis. Clones were sequenced by immunoSEQ multiplex PCR, and TCRdb holds only the in-frame ones, with some missing. Found here are over 85,000 clones, approximately 90% of them singletons; the top ten hold around 0.8%. Material: peripheral blood, obtained in the second trimester of pregnancy. The receptors here all came from a female donor in good health, enrolled as a control in a pregnancy study.

The rearrangement uses TRBV11-2 and TRBJ2-2; the D gene is possibly TRBD2 (7 bases). V was cut by 5 bases and J by 0 bases, with 13 bases left in between. The CDR3 is made up of 16 amino acids. The germline V gene encodes CDR1 SGHAT and CDR2 FQNNGV. Here the CDR3 DNA reads TGTGCCAGCAGCCAGGGGAGGGCCGCGAACACCGGGGAGCTGTTTTTT. Translating gives CASSQGRAANTGELFF.

CDR3 amino acids: CASSPSSRGYEQYF. The CDR3 nucleotides read TGTGCCAGCAGCCCGTCCTCCAGGGGCTACGAGCAGTACTTC. The chain has TRBV7-9 and TRBJ2-7; the D gene is possibly TRBD1 (6 bases). The CDR3 runs 14 residues. Trimming removed 5 bases at V and 3 bases at J, with 14 bases between. CDR1 and CDR2 (germline): SEHNR, FQNEAQ (reference sequence).

Turning to this clone: Its ends do not fully match the called genes, so a read error is possible. The chain carries TRBV7-9 and TRBJ1-2, with a tentative D call TRBD1 (6 bases). The CDR3 sequence is 11 residues long. Per the germline V gene, CDR1 is SEHNR and CDR2 is FQNEAQ (reference sequence). For the CDR3, the DNA is TGTGCCAGCAGCTTAGAAGGCAGGGGATCATTC. Translation: CASSLEGRGSF.

The chain combines TRBV6-1 with TRBJ1-1, with 8 nucleotides matching TRBD1. Germline CDR1 and CDR2: MNHNS and SASEGT. J was trimmed by 10 bases and V by 6 bases; bases with no gene match: 7. This CDR3 has 12 residues. The CDR3 coding sequence is TGTGCCAGCAGGGACAGGGCCAGGGGAGCTTTCTTT. Translating gives CASRDRARGAFF.

The chain is built from TRBV7-9 and TRBJ1-4; D ambiguous. V lost 2 bases, J lost 1 base, and 8 bases lay in between. This CDR3 is built from 15 residues. Per germline, CDR1 SEHNR and CDR2 FQNEAQ (reference sequence). The CDR3 DNA reads TGTGCCAGCAGCTTATACGCCGGAACTAATGAAAAACTGTTTTTT. This encodes CASSLYAGTNEKLFF.

This clone was observed a handful of times. At one boundary the junction diverges from the germline segment, which might be a read error. V and J are TRBV7-7 and TRBJ2-2; perhaps TRBD2 as D (6 bases). The CDR3 runs 14 residues. Per the germline V gene, CDR1 is SSHAT and CDR2 is FNYEAQ (reference sequence). CDR3 protein: CASSSGSYTGELFF. The DNA for the CDR3 is TGTGCTAGCAGCTCCGGGAGTTACACCGGGGAGCTGTTTTTT. Looking up the rest from reference TRBV7-7 and TRBJ2-2 gives the full variable domain: GAGVSQSPRYKVTKRGQDVTLRCDPISSHATLYWYQQALGQGPEFLTYFNYEAQPDKSGLPSDRFSAERPEGSISTLTIQRTEQRDSAMYRCASSSGSYTGELFFGEGSRLTVL.

V usage is TRBV6-1 and J usage is TRBJ1-2, with 7 bases identical to TRBD1. V shed 0 bases, J shed 6 bases, and the junction held 10 bases outside the gene matches. Germline V gene sequence: CDR1 MNHNS, CDR2 SASEGT. The CDR3 runs 16 residues. This chain's CDR3 is CASSEAPDRPGDGYTF. The CDR3 region has the DNA TGTGCCAGCAGTGAAGCCCCGGACAGGCCCGGCGATGGCTACACCTTC.

The CDR3 reads CASSSGTGGMQPQHF. The CDR3 coding sequence is TGCGCCAGCAGCTCGGGGACAGGGGGCATGCAGCCCCAGCATTTT. The chain uses TRBV5-1 and TRBJ1-5, with 12 nucleotides matching TRBD1. V was pared by 3 bases and J by 7 bases, with 5 bases of the junction left unmatched. Germline V gene data show CDR1 as SGHRS and CDR2 as YFSETQ. CDR3 size: 15 residues.

This chain connects TRBV7-9 to TRBJ2-3, with 9 bases fitting TRBD2. V trimming: 5 bases; J trimming: 0 bases; junction bases outside the gene matches: 12. CDR1 is SEHNR and CDR2 is FQNEAQ in the germline V gene (reference sequence). The length of the CDR3 is 18 residues. The CDR3 DNA sequence: TGTGCCAGCAGCGCCTTAGCGGGGGACCTGCTAAGCACAGATACGCAGTATTTT. Translation gives CASSALAGDLLSTDTQYF.

The V call is TRBV7-2, the J call TRBJ1-2; no clear D. Trimming stripped 7 bases from V and 7 bases from J, with 16 bases between. The CDR3 extends over 13 amino acids. Germline lookup yields CDR1 SGHTA and CDR2 FQGNSA. CDR3 sequence: CASTRLMWSGYTF. The CDR3 coding sequence is TGTGCCAGCACCCGCCTGATGTGGAGTGGCTACACCTTC.

The V call is TRBV6-1, the J call TRBJ1-2, with D unresolved. The CDR3 totals 13 residues. The V end was cut by 10 bases, the J end by 4 bases, with 16 bases between. Germline V gene sequence: CDR1 MNHNS, CDR2 SASEGT. The CDR3 is CATRFFGPYGYTF. In DNA, the CDR3 is TGTGCCACCCGTTTCTTCGGTCCCTATGGCTACACCTTC.

The rearrangement uses TRBV6-1 and TRBJ1-3; D is unresolved. CDR1 and CDR2 from the germline V gene are MNHNS and SASEGT. V was trimmed by 6 bases and J by 4 bases, leaving 10 bases between them. The length of the CDR3 is 13 residues. The CDR3 DNA follows: TGTGCCAGCAGGCCGGGTCCAGGAAACACCATATATTTT. Its translation is CASRPGPGNTIYF.

This clone was counted once. J is TRBJ1-5 and V is TRBV4-1; 10 bases map to TRBD1. This CDR3 has 16 amino acids. With V trimmed by 2 bases and J by 9 bases, 10 bases remained unmatched. The germline V gene has CDR1 MGHRA and CDR2 YSYEKL. CDR3 bases: TGCGCCAGCAGCCAACTAGGCGACAGGGGGCACGGGCCCCAGCATTTT. The encoded protein is CASSQLGDRGHGPQHF.

V and J are TRBV18 and TRBJ1-5, with 10 nucleotides matching TRBD1. V shed 0 bases, J shed 6 bases, and the junction held 5 bases outside the gene matches. CDR3 length equals 16 residues. Germline CDR1 KGHSH, CDR2 LQKENI. The CDR3 is CASSPPGTGVSQPQHF. The CDR3, as DNA: TGTGCCAGCTCACCACCTGGGACAGGGGTGAGTCAGCCCCAGCATTTT.